This T cell receptor (beta chain) was observed in a study of blood T cells in healthy people across ages. Study findings and constraints: Because sorting was not performed, PBMCs prevented conclusive naive versus antigen-experienced comparison. Fewer expanded clones and more diversity marked long-lived versus aged donors.

The CDR3 runs 17 residues. Primers used in a second PCR of roughly 7 to 12 cycles were a sample-barcoded 5' primer and a J-beta primer mix. One entry per CDR3 protein results from TCRdb running MiXCR on the 5' RACE reads. The profile shows 910,000 or so distinct CDR3 sequences, 51% of them singletons. In the case of this clonotype: Its antigen is as yet unknown. At one boundary the junction diverges from the germline segment, which might be a read error.

Donors each provided 8 to 10 milliliters of peripheral blood. This TCR came from a woman aged 60-75 years in good health. The genes are TRBV12-3 or TRBV12-4 and TRBJ2-1; the match to TRBD2 covers 9 bases. Sequenced material: blood. CDR3 in amino acids: CASSPWAGGPSYNGQFF. The CDR3 DNA reads as TGTGCCAGCAGCCCTTGGGCGGGAGGGCCTTCCTACAATGGGCAGTTCTTC.